The next 3 T cell receptor beta chains were all read from a single sample in a study of T cells after yellow fever vaccination. TCRdb itself ran the 5' RACE reads through MiXCR, one entry per CDR3 protein. The repertoire consists of 250,000 to 350,000 distinct CDR3 sequences, with approximately 7% occurring once and the leading ten covering over 15%. The sequencing here drew on PBMCs, taken more than 35 days after the first yellow fever vaccination. These receptors came from a man between 18 and 29 years old who received the YFV17D yellow fever vaccine.

The sample holds a few counts of this clonotype. The chain couples TRBV19 to TRBJ2-1; 8 nucleotides line up with TRBD1. Germline CDR1 and CDR2: LNHDA and SQIVND (reference sequence). J lost 4 bases, V lost 9 bases, and 5 bases had no gene match. The CDR3 sequence is 13 residues long. As DNA, the CDR3 is TGTGCCAGCCGACAGGGGATGTACAATGAGCAGTTCTTC. It encodes CASRQGMYNEQFF.

At least ten counts were recorded for this clonotype. The chain is built from TRBV12-3 or TRBV12-4 and TRBJ2-2, with TRBD1 matching over 8 bases. CDR3 length: 16 amino acids. J gave up 1 base and V 5 bases, and 6 bases lay outside the gene matches. The CDR3 DNA sequence: TGTGCCAGCAGTCCATGGGGACAGGTGAACACCGGGGAGCTGTTTTTT. Its translation is CASSPWGQVNTGELFF.

V gene TRBV6-1 combines with J gene TRBJ2-5; TRBD2 agrees at 14 bases. Germline loops: CDR1 MNHNS, CDR2 SASEGT. V gave up 3 bases and J gave up 4 bases; unmatched junction bases: 13. This CDR3 comprises 19 residues. CDR3 bases: TGTGCCAGCAGTGAGTGGGGACTAGCGGGGGTCTCCGGGGGAGAGACCCAGTACTTC. Protein product: CASSEWGLAGVSGGETQYF.